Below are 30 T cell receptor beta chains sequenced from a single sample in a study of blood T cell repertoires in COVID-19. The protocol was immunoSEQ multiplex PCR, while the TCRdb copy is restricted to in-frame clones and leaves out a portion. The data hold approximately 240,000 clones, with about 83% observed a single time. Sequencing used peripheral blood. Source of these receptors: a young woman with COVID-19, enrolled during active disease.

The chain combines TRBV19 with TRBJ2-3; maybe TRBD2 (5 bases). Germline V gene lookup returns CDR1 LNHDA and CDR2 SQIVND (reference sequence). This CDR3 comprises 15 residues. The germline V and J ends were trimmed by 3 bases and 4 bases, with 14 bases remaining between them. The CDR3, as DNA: TGTGCCAGTAGTATGTCGGGGAACCCTCCAGATACGCAGTATTTT. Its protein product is CASSMSGNPPDTQYF.

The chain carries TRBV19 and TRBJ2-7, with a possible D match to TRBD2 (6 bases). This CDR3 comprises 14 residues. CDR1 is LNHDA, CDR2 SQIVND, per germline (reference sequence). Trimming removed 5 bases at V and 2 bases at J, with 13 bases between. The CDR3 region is CASSEASETYEQYF. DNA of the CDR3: TGTGCCAGTAGTGAGGCTAGCGAGACCTACGAGCAGTACTTC.

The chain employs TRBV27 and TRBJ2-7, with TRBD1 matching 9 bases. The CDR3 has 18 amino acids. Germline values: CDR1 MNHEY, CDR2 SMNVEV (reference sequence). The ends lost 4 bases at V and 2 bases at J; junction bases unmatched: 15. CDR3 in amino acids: CASSSSPMGQGYPYEQYF. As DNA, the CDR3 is TGTGCCAGCAGTTCAAGCCCTATGGGACAGGGCTATCCCTACGAGCAGTACTTC.

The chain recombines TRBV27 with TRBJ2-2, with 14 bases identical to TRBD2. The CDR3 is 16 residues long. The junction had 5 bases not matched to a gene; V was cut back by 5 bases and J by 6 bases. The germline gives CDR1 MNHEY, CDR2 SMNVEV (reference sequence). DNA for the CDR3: TGTGCCAGCAGTCTTGGGACTAGCGGGGGAGCCGGGGAGCTGTTTTTT. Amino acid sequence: CASSLGTSGGAGELFF.

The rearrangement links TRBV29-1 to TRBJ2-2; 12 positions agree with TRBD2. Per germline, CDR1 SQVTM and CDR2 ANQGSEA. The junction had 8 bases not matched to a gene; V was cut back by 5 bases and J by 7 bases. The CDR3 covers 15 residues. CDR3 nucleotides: TGCAGCGTTTATTCTAGCGGGAGGGCGCACGGGGAGCTGTTTTTT. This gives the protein CSVYSSGRAHGELFF.

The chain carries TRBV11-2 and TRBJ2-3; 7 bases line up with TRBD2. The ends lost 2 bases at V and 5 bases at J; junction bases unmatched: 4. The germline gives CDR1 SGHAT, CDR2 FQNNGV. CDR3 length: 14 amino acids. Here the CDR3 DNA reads TGTGCCAGCAGCTTATGGGGGGGGTTAGATACGCAGTATTTT. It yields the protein CASSLWGGLDTQYF.

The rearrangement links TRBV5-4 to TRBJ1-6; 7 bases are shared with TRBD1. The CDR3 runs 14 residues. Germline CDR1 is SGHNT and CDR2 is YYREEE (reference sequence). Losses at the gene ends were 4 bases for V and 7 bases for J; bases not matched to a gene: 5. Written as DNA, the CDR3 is TGTGCCAGCAGCCCCGGGACAGTAAATTCACCCCTCCACTTT. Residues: CASSPGTVNSPLHF.

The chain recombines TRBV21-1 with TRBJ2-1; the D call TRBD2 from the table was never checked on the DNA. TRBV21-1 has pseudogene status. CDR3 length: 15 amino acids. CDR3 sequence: CASSSSPSSYNEQFF. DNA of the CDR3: TGTGCCAGCAGCTCTAGCCCGAGCTCCTACAATGAGCAGTTCTTC.

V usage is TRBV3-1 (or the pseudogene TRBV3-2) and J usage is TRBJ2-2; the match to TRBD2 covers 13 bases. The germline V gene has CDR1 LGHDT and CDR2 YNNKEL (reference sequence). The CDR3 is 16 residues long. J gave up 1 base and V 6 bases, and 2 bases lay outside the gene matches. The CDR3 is CASSRTSGRNTGELFF. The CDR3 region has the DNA TGTGCCAGCAGTAGGACTAGCGGGAGGAACACCGGGGAGCTGTTTTTT.

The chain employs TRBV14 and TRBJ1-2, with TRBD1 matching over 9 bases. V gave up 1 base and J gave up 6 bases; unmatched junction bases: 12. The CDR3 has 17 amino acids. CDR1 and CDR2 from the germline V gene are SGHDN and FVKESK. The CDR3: CASSQVYPGQGSNGYTF. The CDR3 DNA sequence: TGTGCCAGCAGCCAAGTCTACCCGGGACAGGGATCTAATGGCTACACCTTC.

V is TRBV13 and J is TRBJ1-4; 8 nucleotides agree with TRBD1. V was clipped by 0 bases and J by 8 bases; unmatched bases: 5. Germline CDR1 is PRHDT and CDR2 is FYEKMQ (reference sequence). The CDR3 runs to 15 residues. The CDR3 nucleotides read TGTGCCAGCAGCTTAGGCCTGGACAGGGCCGAAAAACTGTTTTTT. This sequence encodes CASSLGLDRAEKLFF.

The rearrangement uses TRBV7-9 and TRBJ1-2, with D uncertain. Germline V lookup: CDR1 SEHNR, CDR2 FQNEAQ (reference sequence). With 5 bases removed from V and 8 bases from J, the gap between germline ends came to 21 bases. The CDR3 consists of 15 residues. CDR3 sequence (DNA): TGTGCCAGCAGCGGGCGAGACGAACTCCCTTACGGCTACACCTTC. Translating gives CASSGRDELPYGYTF.

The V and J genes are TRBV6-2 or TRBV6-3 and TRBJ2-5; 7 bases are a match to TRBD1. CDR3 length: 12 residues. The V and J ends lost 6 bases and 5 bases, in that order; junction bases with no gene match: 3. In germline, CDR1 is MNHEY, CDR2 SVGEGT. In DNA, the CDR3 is TGTGCCAGCAGCCCGACAGGGGAGACCCAGTACTTC. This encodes CASSPTGETQYF.

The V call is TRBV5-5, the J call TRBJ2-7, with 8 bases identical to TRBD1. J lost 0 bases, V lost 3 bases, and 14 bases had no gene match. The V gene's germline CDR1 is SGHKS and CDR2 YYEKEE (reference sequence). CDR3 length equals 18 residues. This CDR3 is CASSSGTGLSLSSYEQYF. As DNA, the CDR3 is TGTGCCAGCAGCTCCGGGACAGGCCTTTCTTTGAGCTCCTACGAGCAGTACTTC.

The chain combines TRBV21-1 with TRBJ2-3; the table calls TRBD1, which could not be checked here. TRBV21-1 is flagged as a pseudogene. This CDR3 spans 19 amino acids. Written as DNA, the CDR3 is TGTGCCAGCAGCAAATGGCGCCGACAGGCCGAACTTAGCACAGATACGCAGTATTTT. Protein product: CASSKWRRQAELSTDTQYF.

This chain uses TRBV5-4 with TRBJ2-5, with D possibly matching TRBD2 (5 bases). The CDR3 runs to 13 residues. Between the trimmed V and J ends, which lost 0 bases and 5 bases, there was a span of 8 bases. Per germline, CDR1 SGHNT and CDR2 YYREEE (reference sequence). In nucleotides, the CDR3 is TGTGCCAGCAGCTTGGTTGGCGGGGAGACCCAGTACTTC. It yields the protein CASSLVGGETQYF.

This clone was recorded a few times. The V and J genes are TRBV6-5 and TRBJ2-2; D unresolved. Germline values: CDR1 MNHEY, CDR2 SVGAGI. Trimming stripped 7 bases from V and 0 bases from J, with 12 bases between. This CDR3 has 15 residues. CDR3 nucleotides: TGTGCCAGCACACTGACACTTCCGAACACCGGGGAGCTGTTTTTT. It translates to CASTLTLPNTGELFF.

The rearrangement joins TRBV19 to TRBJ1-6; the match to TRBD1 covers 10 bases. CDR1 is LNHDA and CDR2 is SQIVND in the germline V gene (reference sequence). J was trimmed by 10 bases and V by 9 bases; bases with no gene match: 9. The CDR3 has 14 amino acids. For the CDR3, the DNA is TGTGCCAGCCAATCCGGGACAGGGGCATCACCCCTCCACTTT. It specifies CASQSGTGASPLHF.

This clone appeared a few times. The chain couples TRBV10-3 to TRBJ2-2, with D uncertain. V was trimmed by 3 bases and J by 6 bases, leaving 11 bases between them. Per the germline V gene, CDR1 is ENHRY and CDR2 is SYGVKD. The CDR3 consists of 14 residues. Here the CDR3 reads CAISDQDGSGELFF. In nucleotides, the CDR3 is TGTGCCATCAGTGATCAAGACGGGTCCGGGGAGCTGTTTTTT.

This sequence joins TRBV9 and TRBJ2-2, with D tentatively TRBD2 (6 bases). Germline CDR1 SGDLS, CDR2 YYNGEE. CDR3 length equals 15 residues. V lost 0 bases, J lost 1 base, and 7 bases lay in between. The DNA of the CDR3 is TGTGCCAGCAGCGTAGTGGGGGGGAACACCGGGGAGCTGTTTTTT. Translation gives CASSVVGGNTGELFF.

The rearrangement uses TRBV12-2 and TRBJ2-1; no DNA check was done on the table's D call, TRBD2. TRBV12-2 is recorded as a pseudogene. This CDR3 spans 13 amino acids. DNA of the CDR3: TGTGCAAGTCGCTTCTCACTAGCGGCCAAGCAGTTCTTC. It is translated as CASRFSLAAKQFF.

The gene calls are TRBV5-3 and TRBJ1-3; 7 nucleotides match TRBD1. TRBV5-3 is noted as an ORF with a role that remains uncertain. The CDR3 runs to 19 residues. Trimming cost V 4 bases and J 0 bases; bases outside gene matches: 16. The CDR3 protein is CARSPTQGQDLFSGNTIYF. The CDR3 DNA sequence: TGTGCCAGAAGCCCTACTCAAGGACAGGACTTATTCTCTGGAAACACCATATATTTT.

CDR3 in DNA: TGTGCCAGCAGCTTAGATCTAGCGAGCGGACAAGAGCAGTTCTTC. Its translation: CASSLDLASGQEQFF. The chain employs TRBV13 and TRBJ2-1; D possibly corresponds to TRBD2 (6 bases). Per the germline V gene, CDR1 is PRHDT and CDR2 is FYEKMQ (reference sequence). The CDR3 has 15 amino acids. Trimming stripped 1 base from V and 10 bases from J, with 17 bases between.

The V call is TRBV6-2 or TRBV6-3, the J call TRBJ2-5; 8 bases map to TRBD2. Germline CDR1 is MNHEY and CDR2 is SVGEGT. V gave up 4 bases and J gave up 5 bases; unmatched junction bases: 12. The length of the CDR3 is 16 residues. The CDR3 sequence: CASSLASGRARETQYF. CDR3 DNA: TGTGCCAGCAGTTTAGCCAGCGGGAGAGCCAGGGAGACCCAGTACTTC.

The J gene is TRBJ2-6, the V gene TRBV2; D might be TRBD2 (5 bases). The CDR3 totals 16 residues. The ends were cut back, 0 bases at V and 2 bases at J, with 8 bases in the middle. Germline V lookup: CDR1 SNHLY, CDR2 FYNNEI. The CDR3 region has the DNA TGTGCCAGCAGTGAAGCGAGGCGGGCTGGGGCCAACGTCCTGACTTTC. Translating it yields CASSEARRAGANVLTF. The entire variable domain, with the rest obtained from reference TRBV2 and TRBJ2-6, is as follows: EPEVTQTPSHQVTQMGQEVILRCVPISNHLYFYWYRQILGQKVEFLVSFYNNEISEKSEIFDDQFSVERPDGSNFTLKIRSTKLEDSAMYFCASSEARRAGANVLTFGAGSRLTVL.

The CDR3 nucleotides read TGTGCCAGCAGTTCAGTAGGACTAGCGGCGAACACCGGGGAGCTGTTTTTT. Translation: CASSSVGLAANTGELFF. The chain employs TRBV28 and TRBJ2-2, with 10 bases identical to TRBD2. V trimming: 4 bases; J trimming: 0 bases; junction bases outside the gene matches: 5. The CDR3 length is 17 residues. Germline CDR1 and CDR2: MDHEN and SYDVKM.

The CDR3 DNA sequence: TGTGCCAGCAGTAACCAGGGCTACTATGGCTACACCTTC. Residues: CASSNQGYYGYTF. The chain combines TRBV27 with TRBJ1-2, with a weak D call TRBD1 (5 bases). Germline CDR1 and CDR2: MNHEY and SMNVEV (reference sequence). The CDR3 sequence is 13 residues long. The ends were cut back, 5 bases at V and 3 bases at J, with 10 bases in the middle.

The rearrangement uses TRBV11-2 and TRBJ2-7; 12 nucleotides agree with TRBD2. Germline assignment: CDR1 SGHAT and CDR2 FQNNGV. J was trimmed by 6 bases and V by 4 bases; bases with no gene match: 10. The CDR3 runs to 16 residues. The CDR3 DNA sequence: TGTGCCAGCAGCTACTGGACTAGCGGGGTAGGGCGCGAGCAGTACTTC. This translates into CASSYWTSGVGREQYF.

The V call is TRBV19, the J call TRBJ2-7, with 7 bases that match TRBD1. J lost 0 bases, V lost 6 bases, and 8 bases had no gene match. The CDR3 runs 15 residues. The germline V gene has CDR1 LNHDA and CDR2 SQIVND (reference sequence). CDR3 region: CASRFTGTDSYEQYF. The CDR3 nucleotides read TGTGCCAGTAGATTCACCGGGACAGACTCCTACGAGCAGTACTTC.

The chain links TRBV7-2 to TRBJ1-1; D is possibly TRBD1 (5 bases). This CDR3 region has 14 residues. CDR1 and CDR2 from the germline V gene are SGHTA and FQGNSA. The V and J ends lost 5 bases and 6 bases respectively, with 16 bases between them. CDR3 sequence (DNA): TGTGCCAGCAGCCCGCAGGGTGGTAACCCTGAAGCTTTCTTT. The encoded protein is CASSPQGGNPEAFF.